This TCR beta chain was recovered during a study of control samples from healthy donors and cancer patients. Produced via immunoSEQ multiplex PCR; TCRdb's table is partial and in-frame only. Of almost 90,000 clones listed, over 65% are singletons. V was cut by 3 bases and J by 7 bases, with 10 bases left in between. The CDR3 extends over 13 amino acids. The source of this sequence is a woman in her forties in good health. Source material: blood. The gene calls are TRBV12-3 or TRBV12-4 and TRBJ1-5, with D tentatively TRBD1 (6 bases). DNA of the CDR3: TGTGCCAGCAGTTTCAGGGGTGGACAGCCCCAGCATTTT. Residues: CASSFRGGQPQHF.